The next 20 T cell receptor beta chains were all read from a single sample in a study of T cell repertoires in cytomegalovirus infection (dated by TCRdb to between 2018 and 2021). No antigens are known for them. The treatment or condition label, read with the paper, signifies: in vitro stimulation with specific CMV peptide epitopes to enrich CMV-specific T cells. The listed sequencing device is Illumina HiSeq 1500. Using fastp at Q25 and MiXCR, TCRdb reprocessed the public reads and kept productive beta chains. Merged by CDR3 protein, the rows form single entries marked with the most common genes and DNA. The sample yields about 50,000 distinct CDR3 sequences; roughly a fifth were counted once. The leading ten clones occupy over 75% of the sample. The sample was CD8+ T cells from cultured PBMCs, taken from culture after CMV antigen stimulation. The receptor source for this set is a human donor in good health (CMV status not recorded). Some clones in this sample may be carry-over from other donors' samples.

This chain uses TRBV7-8 with TRBJ2-1; TRBD2 matches 12 bases. V was pared by 4 bases and J by 8 bases, with 6 bases of the junction left unmatched. In germline, CDR1 is SGHVS, CDR2 FQNEAQ. The CDR3 covers 15 residues. CDR3 amino acids: CASSSWASGGDEQFF. In DNA form, the CDR3 reads TGTGCCAGCAGCTCTTGGGCTAGCGGGGGGGATGAGCAGTTCTTC.

This chain connects TRBV11-2 to TRBJ1-1; D unresolved. In germline, CDR1 is SGHAT, CDR2 FQNNGV. The CDR3 extends over 12 amino acids. The V gene lost 5 bases and the J gene lost 8 bases, with 12 bases spanning the gap. The CDR3 bases are TGTGCCAGCAGCGACTGGTCCATAGAAGCTTTCTTT. Its protein is CASSDWSIEAFF.

The gene calls are TRBV7-2 and TRBJ2-1; 10 bases are shared with TRBD2. The CDR3 totals 14 residues. J gave up 15 bases and V 1 base, and 9 bases lay outside the gene matches. Germline loops: CDR1 SGHTA, CDR2 FQGNSA. The CDR3 loop is CASSLVTSGPPWFF. DNA for the CDR3: TGTGCCAGCAGCTTAGTGACTAGCGGGCCTCCATGGTTCTTC.

This clonotype was counted between two and nine times. The J gene is TRBJ1-5, the V gene TRBV18, with D perhaps matching TRBD1 (6 bases). V lost 8 bases and J lost 4, with 12 bases in between. This CDR3 has 13 amino acids. Germline CDR1 is KGHSH and CDR2 is LQKENI. CDR3 DNA: TGTGCCAGCAGCGGACAGAAGAATCAGCCCCAGCATTTT. It is translated as CASSGQKNQPQHF.

V usage is TRBV27 and J usage is TRBJ2-1; 8 bases match TRBD1. Germline V lookup: CDR1 MNHEY, CDR2 SMNVEV (reference sequence). With 4 bases clipped from V and 10 bases from J, the junction kept 3 bases outside the gene matches. CDR3 length equals 12 residues. The CDR3 region has the DNA TGTGCCAGCAGTTCGCAGGGGGCAGAGCAGTTCTTC. Its protein product is CASSSQGAEQFF.

The chain recombines TRBV6-5 with TRBJ2-6; 7 positions agree with TRBD1. With 2 bases clipped from V and 4 bases from J, the junction kept 5 bases outside the gene matches. The V gene's germline CDR1 is MNHEY and CDR2 SVGAGI. This CDR3 has 16 amino acids. CDR3 protein: CASSYDRASGANVLTF. Written as DNA, the CDR3 is TGTGCCAGCAGTTACGACAGGGCGTCAGGGGCCAACGTCCTGACTTTC.

Only a few counts were recorded for this clonotype. The chain has TRBV12-5 and TRBJ1-1; 9 bases are shared with TRBD1. V gave up 0 bases and J gave up 0 bases; unmatched junction bases: 8. Germline lookup yields CDR1 LGHNT and CDR2 FRNRAP. This CDR3 is built from 18 residues. CDR3 sequence (DNA): TGTGCTAGTGGTTTGGTAAGGGATGGACAGGGGATGAACACTGAAGCTTTCTTT. Protein product: CASGLVRDGQGMNTEAFF.

The V call is TRBV6-2 or TRBV6-3, the J call TRBJ2-5; the match to TRBD2 covers 11 bases. The V and J ends lost 5 bases and 0 bases, in that order; junction bases with no gene match: 2. CDR3 length equals 15 residues. Germline V CDR1 and CDR2: MNHEY, SVGEGT. The CDR3 bases are TGTGCCAGCAGTCTAGCGGGGGGCAACCAAGAGACCCAGTACTTC. It codes for CASSLAGGNQETQYF.

This chain uses TRBV6-7 with TRBJ1-1, with unresolved D. TRBV6-7 is placed among ORFs of uncertain function. There are 12 residues in the CDR3. Trimming pared 6 bases from V and 6 bases from J, leaving 11 bases between. The CDR3 protein is CASSRVIPEAFF. The CDR3 bases are TGTGCCAGCAGCCGGGTTATCCCTGAAGCTTTCTTT.

This sequence joins TRBV5-1 and TRBJ1-3; weak D call: TRBD1 (6 bases). Germline CDR1 and CDR2: SGHRS and YFSETQ. CDR3 length: 17 residues. V was shortened by 4 bases and J by 0 bases, with 17 bases between the two germline ends. CDR3 nucleotides: TGCGCCAGCAGCCCTTCCCTGACAGGCAACTCTGGAAACACCATATATTTT. Residues: CASSPSLTGNSGNTIYF.

This clonotype was seen only once. V is TRBV11-2 and J is TRBJ1-6; D is unresolved. The CDR3 spans 15 residues. V was pared by 3 bases and J by 3 bases, with 9 bases between. The germline gives CDR1 SGHAT, CDR2 FQNNGV. The CDR3 reads CASSFTGYYNSPLHF. CDR3 DNA: TGTGCCAGCAGCTTTACGGGGTACTATAATTCACCCCTCCACTTT.

This clonotype was detected only a few times. This rearrangement joins TRBV4-1 to TRBJ1-5; TRBD1 matches at 11 bases. Trimming cost V 3 bases and J 6 bases; bases outside gene matches: 7. The germline V gene encodes CDR1 MGHRA and CDR2 YSYEKL. This CDR3 comprises 16 residues. CDR3 amino acids: CASSHMDRGLGQPQHF. For the CDR3, the DNA is TGCGCCAGCAGCCATATGGACAGGGGGCTCGGTCAGCCCCAGCATTTT.

This clonotype was found once. CDR3 sequence reads: CASSQEWQGITNEKLFF. CDR3 sequence (DNA): TGTGCCAGCAGCCAAGAGTGGCAGGGTATCACTAATGAAAAACTGTTTTTT. The chain combines TRBV4-2 with TRBJ1-4; a possible D gene is TRBD1 (5 bases). The CDR3 length is 17 residues. Germline loops: CDR1 LGHNA, CDR2 YNFKEQ. Trimming stripped 0 bases from V and 2 bases from J, with 13 bases between.

This clonotype was recorded many times. CDR3 sequence reads: CATFNRGRGYTF. In DNA form, the CDR3 reads TGTGCCACTTTCAACAGGGGAAGAGGCTACACCTTC. This chain uses TRBV24-1 with TRBJ1-2, with 7 bases identical to TRBD1. The germline gives CDR1 KGHDR, CDR2 SFDVKD. Germline trimming cut 10 bases from V and 8 bases from J; bases unmatched to any gene: 9. The CDR3 consists of 12 residues.

In its sample, this clonotype was seen a few times. The chain recombines TRBV7-3 with TRBJ2-3; 10 positions agree with TRBD1. CDR1 is SGHTA, CDR2 FQGTGA, per germline. V lost 2 bases to trimming and J lost 4 bases; unmatched junction nucleotides: 0. CDR3 length: 14 residues. CDR3 sequence reads: CASSLGQGADTQYF. For the CDR3, the DNA is TGTGCCAGCAGCTTAGGACAGGGGGCAGATACGCAGTATTTT.

CDR3 loop: CATSRFLDPQHF. The CDR3 DNA follows: TGTGCCACCAGCAGGTTCCTCGATCCCCAGCATTTT. The chain links TRBV15 to TRBJ1-5, with D unresolved. The V and J ends lost 3 bases and 10 bases respectively, with 10 bases between them. CDR3 length: 12 amino acids. The germline V gene encodes CDR1 LNHNV and CDR2 YYDKDF (reference sequence). Full variable domain (rest looked up from reference TRBV15 and TRBJ1-5): DAMVIQNPRYQVTQFGKPVTLSCSQTLNHNVMYWYQQKSSQAPKLLFHYYDKDFNNEADTPDNFQSRRPNTSFCFLDIRSPGLGDTAMYLCATSRFLDPQHFGDGTRLSIL.

The rearrangement uses TRBV12-3 or TRBV12-4 and TRBJ1-2, with TRBD1 as a possible D gene (5 bases). V lost 5 bases and J 8 bases, leaving 15 bases between the germline ends. This CDR3 is 13 amino acids long. The CDR3 loop reads CASSGGTPQGYTF. The CDR3 nucleotides read TGTGCCAGCAGTGGCGGGACGCCTCAGGGCTACACCTTC.

Only a few counts were recorded for this clonotype. The chain uses TRBV7-2 and TRBJ1-3; 8 positions match TRBD1. Germline V gene data show CDR1 as SGHTA and CDR2 as FQGNSA. J lost 0 bases, V lost 1 base, and 8 bases had no gene match. The CDR3 is 18 residues long. The CDR3 spells CASSLGTGRFASGNTIYF. CDR3 DNA sequence: TGTGCCAGCAGCTTAGGGACAGGGCGTTTCGCCTCTGGAAACACCATATATTTT.

The chain has TRBV5-4 and TRBJ2-1; no definite D call. Trimming cost V 4 bases and J 8 bases, with 10 bases left between them. The CDR3 is made up of 12 amino acids. Germline assignment: CDR1 SGHNT and CDR2 YYREEE (reference sequence). The CDR3 sequence is CASSHMGYEQFF. DNA for the CDR3: TGTGCCAGCAGCCATATGGGGTATGAGCAGTTCTTC.

The rearrangement links TRBV6-5 to TRBJ1-3; maybe TRBD1 (6 bases). V was trimmed by 4 bases and J by 4 bases, leaving 11 bases between them. Germline lookup yields CDR1 MNHEY and CDR2 SVGAGI. The CDR3 is 14 residues long. The CDR3, as DNA: TGTGCCAGCAGTTTAACAGGGTCCGGAAACACCATATATTTT. This encodes CASSLTGSGNTIYF.